The 5 T cell receptor beta chains in this list originate from one sample, sequenced in a study of cytomegalovirus exposure and HLA in healthy donors. The primer mix had 60 Vbeta and 13 Jbeta primers. Clones were sequenced by immunoSEQ multiplex PCR, and TCRdb holds only the in-frame ones, with some missing. The sample shows 120,000 to 150,000 clones, 60% to 85% of them seen only once. Sequencing was done on a sample of PBMCs. The receptors come from a woman aged 40 to 50 in good health and CMV-seropositive.

Concerning this clone itself: At one end, the junction sequence differs from germline, possibly due to a read error. The rearrangement links TRBV7-2 to TRBJ2-3; maybe TRBD1 (5 bases). Germline-derived CDR1 and CDR2 are SGHTA and FQGNSA. CDR3 length: 11 amino acids. The CDR3 sequence is CASSLDIRVRF. DNA of the CDR3: TGTGCCAGCAGCTTAGACATCAGGGTTCGTTTT.

The V call is TRBV6-5, the J call TRBJ2-7; TRBD1 aligns across 7 bases. This CDR3 is 11 amino acids long. The V gene end was trimmed by 6 bases and the J gene end by 4 bases; junction bases not matched to a gene: 0. Germline V gene data show CDR1 as MNHEY and CDR2 as SVGAGI. The CDR3 reads CASRQGYEQYF. The DNA for the CDR3 is TGTGCCAGCAGACAGGGGTACGAGCAGTACTTC.

In its sample, this clone was seen a few times. The chain joins TRBV28 to TRBJ1-1; no clear D gene. The CDR3 consists of 13 residues. Trimming removed 10 bases at V and 4 bases at J, with 16 bases between. From germline, CDR1 is MDHEN and CDR2 SYDVKM. CDR3 protein: CAIGPRVSTEAFF. CDR3 bases: TGTGCCATCGGGCCGAGGGTTAGCACTGAAGCTTTCTTT.

This chain links TRBV5-1 with TRBJ2-5; D unresolved. Germline V gene sequence: CDR1 SGHRS, CDR2 YFSETQ. Trimming cost V 3 bases and J 2 bases, with 14 bases left between them. This CDR3 comprises 15 residues. Written as DNA, the CDR3 is TGCGCCAGCAGCTCTACACTAAGTAAACAAGAGACCCAGTACTTC. Its protein is CASSSTLSKQETQYF.

This chain links TRBV7-7 with TRBJ2-3; D remains unclear. The V end was cut by 1 base, the J end by 4 bases, with 6 bases between. The V gene's germline CDR1 is SSHAT and CDR2 FNYEAQ (reference sequence). CDR3 size: 13 residues. The DNA of the CDR3 is TGTGCCAGCAGCTTAGGGCTCCCAGATACGCAGTATTTT. This codes for CASSLGLPDTQYF.